This TCR beta chain comes out of a study of regulatory T cells in long-lasting Graves disease. Study-wide points: Comparison showed that persistent patients shared more public clonotypes (about 2,600) than new patients (966).

Time point described: persistent/refractory GD, antithyroid drugs over 5 years with positive TRAb. Preparation of the TCR library used RNA extracted from PBMCs. An endocrinology department located in Xi'an, China, was where the patients came from. HTBI primers from iRepertoire and Arm-PCR of CDR3 regions yielded the TCR beta libraries. TCRdb analysed the multiplex PCR reads with MiXCR anew, one entry per CDR3 protein. The sample records fewer than 400,000 distinct CDR3 sequences, less than 25% being singletons. In this sample, this clonotype turned up a few times. Its antigen is currently unknown. This TCR came from a female donor with Graves disease. The specimen was peripheral blood mononuclear cells (PBMCs), collected when the disease was refractory, from a patient treated with antithyroid drugs.

The CDR3 protein is CAWSGTARGPQHF. Written as DNA, the CDR3 is TGTGCCTGGAGTGGGACAGCGAGAGGGCCCCAGCATTTT. The rearrangement links TRBV30 to TRBJ1-5; maybe TRBD1 (6 bases). Trimming stripped 1 base from V and 9 bases from J, with 13 bases between. This CDR3 region has 13 residues. Germline values: CDR1 GTSNPN, CDR2 SVGIG (reference sequence).